This T cell receptor beta chain was documented in a study of chemoradiotherapy in HPV16-positive cancers. The table lists this clone with a count of one. CDR3 length: 15 amino acids. Germline V CDR1 and CDR2: WSHSY, SAAADI. The V gene lost 5 bases and the J gene lost 7 bases, with 18 bases spanning the gap. Some clones are missing from TCRdb's copy, which holds only in-frame ones; the method was immunoSEQ multiplex PCR. The sample lists roughly 23,000 clones, approximately 92% seen once, with under 20% in the top ten. This sequence joins TRBV10-2 and TRBJ1-5; D unclear. Specimen: blood, collected from a patient who underwent chemoradiotherapy. The TCR sequence derives from a human donor with HPV-associated anogenital cancer. The CDR3 region has the DNA TGCGCCAGCAGTTCCAACCCGGCGGGCAGACAGCCCCAGCATTTT. Protein: CASSSNPAGRQPQHF.